This TCR beta chain was sequenced in a study of blood T cells in healthy people across ages. Investigators took ten milliliters of peripheral blood from every donor. This CDR3 region has 14 residues. The ends were cut back, 2 bases at V and 3 bases at J, with 11 bases in the middle. This clonotype has ten or more counts. Next came a second PCR, run for 7 to 11 cycles, which used a sample-barcoded 5' primer along with a J-beta primer mix. Through a template-switch adaptor with 12 random nucleotides, each cDNA molecule received a tag. TCRdb fed the 5' RACE reads into MiXCR, producing one record per CDR3 protein. The table shows 650,000 to 1,000,000 distinct CDR3 sequences, with more than 35% occurring only once.

The TCR sequence derives from a man aged 80 or over in good health. Sequencing was done on a sample of blood. The chain links TRBV12-3 or TRBV12-4 to TRBJ2-7; D possibly corresponds to TRBD2 (6 bases). DNA for the CDR3: TGTGCCAGCAGTTTACACGGGGGAAGCTACGAGCAGTACTTC. Translated: CASSLHGGSYEQYF.